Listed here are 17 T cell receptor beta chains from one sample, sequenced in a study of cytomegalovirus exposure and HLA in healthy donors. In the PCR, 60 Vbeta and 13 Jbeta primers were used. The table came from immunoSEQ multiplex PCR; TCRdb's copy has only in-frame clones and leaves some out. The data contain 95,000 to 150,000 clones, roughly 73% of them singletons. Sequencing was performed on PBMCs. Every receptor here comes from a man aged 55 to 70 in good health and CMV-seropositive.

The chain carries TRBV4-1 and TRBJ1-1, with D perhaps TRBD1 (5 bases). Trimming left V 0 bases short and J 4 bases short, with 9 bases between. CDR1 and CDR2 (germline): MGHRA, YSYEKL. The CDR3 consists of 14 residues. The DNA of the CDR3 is TGCGCCAGCAGCCAAGATCGGGGGACCACTGAAGCTTTCTTT. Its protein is CASSQDRGTTEAFF.

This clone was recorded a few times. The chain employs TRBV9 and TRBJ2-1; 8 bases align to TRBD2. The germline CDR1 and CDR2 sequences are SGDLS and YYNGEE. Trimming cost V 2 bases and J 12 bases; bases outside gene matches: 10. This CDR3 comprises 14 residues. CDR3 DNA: TGTGCCAGCAGCGTTTCCAGCGGGGGACGAACGCAGTTCTTC. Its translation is CASSVSSGGRTQFF.

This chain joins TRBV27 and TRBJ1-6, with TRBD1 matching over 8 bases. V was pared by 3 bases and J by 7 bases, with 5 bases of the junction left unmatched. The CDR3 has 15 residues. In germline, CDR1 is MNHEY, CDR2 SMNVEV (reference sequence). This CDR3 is CASSFVQGGNSPLHF. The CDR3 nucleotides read TGTGCCAGCAGTTTTGTACAGGGGGGGAATTCACCCCTCCACTTT.

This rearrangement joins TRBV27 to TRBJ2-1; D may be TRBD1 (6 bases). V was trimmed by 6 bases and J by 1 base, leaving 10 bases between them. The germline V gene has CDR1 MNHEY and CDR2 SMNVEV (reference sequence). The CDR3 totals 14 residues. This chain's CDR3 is CASSSTGSYNEQFF. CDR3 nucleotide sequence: TGTGCCAGCAGCTCGACAGGATCCTACAATGAGCAGTTCTTC.

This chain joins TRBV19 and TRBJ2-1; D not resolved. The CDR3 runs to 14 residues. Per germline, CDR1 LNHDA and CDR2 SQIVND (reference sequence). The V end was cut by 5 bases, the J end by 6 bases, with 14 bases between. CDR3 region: CASSFRVAPNEQFF. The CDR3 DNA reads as TGTGCCAGTAGTTTCCGGGTCGCTCCCAATGAGCAGTTCTTC.

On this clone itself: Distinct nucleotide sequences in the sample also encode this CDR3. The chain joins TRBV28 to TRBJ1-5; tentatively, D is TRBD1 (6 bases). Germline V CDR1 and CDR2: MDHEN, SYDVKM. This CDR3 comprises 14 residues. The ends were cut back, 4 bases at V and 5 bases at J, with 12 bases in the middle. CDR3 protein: CASSSAQGDQPQHF. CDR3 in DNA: TGTGCCAGCAGTTCCGCACAGGGAGATCAGCCCCAGCATTTT.

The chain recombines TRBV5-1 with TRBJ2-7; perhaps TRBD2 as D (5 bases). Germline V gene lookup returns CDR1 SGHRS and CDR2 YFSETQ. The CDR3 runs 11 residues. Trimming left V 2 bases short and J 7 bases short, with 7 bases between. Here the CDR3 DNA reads TGCGCCAGCAGCTTCGAGGGTGAGCAGTACTTC. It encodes CASSFEGEQYF.

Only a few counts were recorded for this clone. The CDR3 loop is CASSEQVNTEAFF. The CDR3 DNA reads as TGTGCCAGTAGTGAACAGGTGAACACTGAAGCTTTCTTT. The V gene is TRBV19, the J gene TRBJ1-1, with D possibly TRBD1 on 5 matching bases. Germline lookup yields CDR1 LNHDA and CDR2 SQIVND (reference sequence). V was shortened by 5 bases and J by 0 bases, with 7 bases between the two germline ends. CDR3 length: 13 residues.

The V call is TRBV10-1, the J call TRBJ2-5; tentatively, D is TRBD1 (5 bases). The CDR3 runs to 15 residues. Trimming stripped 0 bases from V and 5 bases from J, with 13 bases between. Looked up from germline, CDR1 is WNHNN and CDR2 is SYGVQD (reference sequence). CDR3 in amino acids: CASSESTQGYETQYF. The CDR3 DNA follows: TGCGCCAGCAGTGAGTCGACCCAGGGCTATGAGACCCAGTACTTC.

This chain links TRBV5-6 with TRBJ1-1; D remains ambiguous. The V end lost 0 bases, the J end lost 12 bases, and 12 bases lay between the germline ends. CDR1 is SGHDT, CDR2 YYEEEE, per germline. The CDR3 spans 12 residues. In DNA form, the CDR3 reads TGTGCCAGCAGCTTGGGTCGGGGAGGGTCTTTCTTT. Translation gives CASSLGRGGSFF.

This CDR3 is CASSFGGSSGANVLTF. In DNA form, the CDR3 reads TGTGCCAGCAGTTTTGGGGGGAGCTCTGGGGCCAACGTCCTGACTTTC. This chain uses TRBV27 with TRBJ2-6; tentative D call: TRBD2 (6 bases). The CDR3 consists of 16 residues. Germline CDR1 reads MNHEY; CDR2 reads SMNVEV (reference sequence). The V end lost 3 bases, the J end lost 0 bases, and 9 bases lay between the germline ends.

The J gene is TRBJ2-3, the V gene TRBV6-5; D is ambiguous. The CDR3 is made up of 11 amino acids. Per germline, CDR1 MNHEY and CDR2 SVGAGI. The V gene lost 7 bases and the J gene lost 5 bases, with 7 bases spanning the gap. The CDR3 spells CASTRGDTQYF. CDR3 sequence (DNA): TGTGCCAGCACTCGCGGAGATACGCAGTATTTT.

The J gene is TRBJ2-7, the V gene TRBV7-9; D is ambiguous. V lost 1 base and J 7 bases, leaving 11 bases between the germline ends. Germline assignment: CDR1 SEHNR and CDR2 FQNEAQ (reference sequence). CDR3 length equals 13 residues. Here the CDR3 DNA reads TGTGCCAGCAGCTTAGGGGCAGCTCAGGAGCAGTACTTC. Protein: CASSLGAAQEQYF. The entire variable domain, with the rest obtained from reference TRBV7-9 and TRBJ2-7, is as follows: DTGVSQNPRHKITKRGQNVTFRCDPISEHNRLYWYRQTLGQGPEFLTYFQNEAQLEKSRLLSDRFSAERPKGSFSTLEIQRTEQGDSAMYLCASSLGAAQEQYFGPGTRLTVT.

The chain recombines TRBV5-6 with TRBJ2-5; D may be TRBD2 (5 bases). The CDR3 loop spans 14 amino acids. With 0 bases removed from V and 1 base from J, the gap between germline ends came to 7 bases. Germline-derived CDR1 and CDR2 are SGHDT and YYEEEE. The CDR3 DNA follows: TGTGCCAGCAGCTTGGTGGGGAGCCAAGAGACCCAGTACTTC. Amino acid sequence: CASSLVGSQETQYF.

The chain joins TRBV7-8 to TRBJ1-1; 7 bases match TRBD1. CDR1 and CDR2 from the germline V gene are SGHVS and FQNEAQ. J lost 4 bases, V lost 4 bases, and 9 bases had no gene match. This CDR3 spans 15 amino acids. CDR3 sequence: CASSSDGQVGTEAFF. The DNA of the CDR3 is TGTGCCAGCAGCTCAGACGGACAGGTGGGCACTGAAGCTTTCTTT.

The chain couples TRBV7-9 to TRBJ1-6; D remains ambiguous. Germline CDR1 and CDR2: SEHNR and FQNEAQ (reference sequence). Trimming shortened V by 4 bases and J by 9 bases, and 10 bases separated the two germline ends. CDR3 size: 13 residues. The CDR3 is CASSSREGSPLHF. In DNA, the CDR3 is TGTGCCAGCAGCTCCCGAGAGGGTTCACCCCTCCACTTT.

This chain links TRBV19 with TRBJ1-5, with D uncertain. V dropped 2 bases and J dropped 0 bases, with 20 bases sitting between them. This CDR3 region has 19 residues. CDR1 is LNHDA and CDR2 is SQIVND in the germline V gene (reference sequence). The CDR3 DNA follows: TGTGCCAGTAGTATATCCCCCTCATCCTCACTGTATAGCAATCAGCCCCAGCATTTT. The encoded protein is CASSISPSSSLYSNQPQHF.